The rows below give T cell receptor beta chains drawn from one sample of a study of blood T cell repertoires in COVID-19. Sequenced by immunoSEQ multiplex PCR; TCRdb stores in-frame clones only, minus some. The top ten clones hold approximately 1.6% of a sample with about 100,000 clones, less than 90% of them seen once. Material: peripheral blood. The receptors derive from a man older than 75 with acute or convalescent COVID-19. The CDR3 runs from the conserved cysteine through the conserved F or W. The order of the fields is CDR3 DNA, CDR3 protein, J gene, V gene, clone size, D gene. The D gene is left open where the match is weak. Some rows have no size entry. The others give once, few or many, or a class for an expanded clone.

DNA: TGTGCCAGTAGTACCCCGGACAGGAACACTGAAGCTTTCTTT
CDR3: CASSTPDRNTEAFF
J: TRBJ1-1
V: TRBV19
size: -
D: -

DNA: TGTGCCAGCAGTTACGGGGAGCGGGAGTACGAGCAGTACTTC
CDR3: CASSYGEREYEQYF
J: TRBJ2-7
V: TRBV6-5
size: -
D: TRBD2

DNA: TGTGCCAGCAGCCAAACGCGGGCTGGAACTGAAGCTTTCTTT
CDR3: CASSQTRAGTEAFF
J: TRBJ1-1
V: TRBV14
size: once
D: -

DNA: TGTGCCAGCTCGCCCAAAGGCGGGGTTGAGACCCAGTACTTC
CDR3: CASSPKGGVETQYF
J: TRBJ2-5
V: TRBV18
size: -
D: -

DNA: TGTGCCAGCAGCGTAGAAGCGGGAGGGCGCGAGCAGTACTTC
CDR3: CASSVEAGGREQYF
J: TRBJ2-7
V: TRBV9
size: -
D: TRBD2

DNA: TGTGCCAGCGCCGACGGACTAGCGGGAGGTAGCGAGACCCAGTACTTC
CDR3: CASADGLAGGSETQYF
J: TRBJ2-5
V: TRBV5-5
size: -
D: TRBD2

DNA: TGTGCCAGCAGTGCCTATGGGACAGGGGGGAACAATTCACCCCTCCACTTT
CDR3: CASSAYGTGGNNSPLHF
J: TRBJ1-6
V: TRBV27
size: -
D: TRBD1

DNA: TGCAGCGTTGGTGGGACAGGCTCCTACGAGCAGTACTTC
CDR3: CSVGGTGSYEQYF
J: TRBJ2-7
V: TRBV29-1
size: -
D: TRBD1

DNA: TGTGCCAGCAGCTTCGGCAGGGAGACCCAGTACTTC
CDR3: CASSFGRETQYF
J: TRBJ2-5
V: TRBV5-8
size: once
D: -

DNA: TGCGCCAGCAAGCAAAGGACTTTTAACGGGGAGCTGTTTTTT
CDR3: CASKQRTFNGELFF
J: TRBJ2-2
V: TRBV4-3
size: -
D: -

DNA: TGTGCCAGCAGTGTTCTAGCGGGCTCCTACAATGAGCAGTTCTTC
CDR3: CASSVLAGSYNEQFF
J: TRBJ2-1
V: TRBV6-4
size: -
D: TRBD2

DNA: TGTGCTAGCAGCTTATCTGTGAACACTGAAGCTTTCTTT
CDR3: CASSLSVNTEAFF
J: TRBJ1-1
V: TRBV7-7
size: -
D: -

DNA: TGCGCCAGCAGCTTGACAGCTTTGAACACTGAAGCTTTCTTT
CDR3: CASSLTALNTEAFF
J: TRBJ1-1
V: TRBV5-1
size: -
D: -

DNA: TGTGCCAGTAGCCCCGAGGGTCACTACGAGCAGTACTTC
CDR3: CASSPEGHYEQYF
J: TRBJ2-7
V: TRBV19
size: few
D: -

DNA: TGTGCCAGCAGCTTAGCGCAAGCGGGAGGCGAGCAGTACTTC
CDR3: CASSLAQAGGEQYF
J: TRBJ2-7
V: TRBV7-2
size: few
D: TRBD2

DNA: TGCGCCAGCAGCGTGACACTGTTGAACACTGAAGCTTTCTTT
CDR3: CASSVTLLNTEAFF
J: TRBJ1-1
V: TRBV5-1
size: -
D: -